A selection of T cell receptor beta chains follows, all from one sample in a study of cytomegalovirus exposure and HLA in healthy donors. Using immunoSEQ multiplex PCR, the repertoire was profiled, and TCRdb retains in-frame clones only, with some absent. Among approximately 120,000 clones listed, approximately 70% were seen once. Sequenced sample: PBMCs. Every receptor here comes from a man between 60 and 75 years old in good health and CMV-seropositive. The CDR3 runs from the conserved cysteine through the conserved F or W. D genes are given only for firm matches. Rows give clone size only sometimes, using once, few, many, or a class for an expanded clone.

>TRBV6-5|.|.|TRBJ1-1
TGTGCCAGCAGTTACTCGAGTAACGGGATCACTGAAGCTTTCTTT
CASSYSSNGITEAFF
>TRBV28|.|TRBD2|TRBJ2-3
TGTGCCAGCAGTCCGAACCGGGGGGGAGGGACAGATACGCAGTATTTT
CASSPNRGGGTDTQYF
>TRBV11-3|.|.|TRBJ2-1
TGTGCCAGCAGCTTAGCAGGGGTTGATGAGCAGTTCTTC
CASSLAGVDEQFF
>TRBV6-5|few|.|TRBJ1-1
TGTGCCAGCAGTTACTCCCGACGGGGTACTGAAGCTTTCTTT
CASSYSRRGTEAFF
>TRBV25-1|.|.|TRBJ2-7
TGTGCCAGCAGTGAGGCAGGCGGGGGCAACTACGAGCAGTACTTC
CASSEAGGGNYEQYF
>TRBV5-1|once|TRBD1|TRBJ1-6
TGCGCCAGCAAAGAGAGGACAGGGGGCTATTCACCCCTCCACTTT
CASKERTGGYSPLHF
>TRBV28|.|.|TRBJ1-2
TGTGCCAGCAGTTTACAGGGTTGGTATGGCTACACCTTC
CASSLQGWYGYTF
>TRBV6-6|.|TRBD2|TRBJ2-1
TGTGCCAGCAGTTGGGGGGGGGAAAACAATGAGCAGTTCTTC
CASSWGGENNEQFF
>TRBV10-3|.|.|TRBJ1-5
TGTGCCATCAGTGAGTCTGCGGCAGGCAATCAGCCCCAGCATTTT
CAISESAAGNQPQHF
>TRBV4-2|.|.|TRBJ2-7
TGTGCCAGCAGCCACATAGGTCAAGGGACTGCCTACGAGCAGTACTTC
CASSHIGQGTAYEQYF
>TRBV6-5|.|.|TRBJ1-6
TGTGCCAGCAGTTACAGTCCCGGGAATTCACCCCTCCACTTT
CASSYSPGNSPLHF
>TRBV7-9|.|TRBD1|TRBJ2-2
TGTGCCAGCACCCGACAGGGGTCCCTGGAGGGGGAGCTGTTTTTT
CASTRQGSLEGELFF
>TRBV28|.|TRBD1|TRBJ2-7
TGTGCCAGCAGTGCCCCGGGACAGGTTTTCTACGAGCAGTACTTC
CASSAPGQVFYEQYF
>TRBV7-9|.|.|TRBJ1-4
TGTGCCAGCAGCTTGACAGGCGATGAAAAACTGTTTTTT
CASSLTGDEKLFF
>TRBV7-3|once|.|TRBJ2-7
TGTGCCAGCAGTATAAATACTTACTCCTACGAGCAGTACTTC
CASSINTYSYEQYF
>TRBV29-1|.|TRBD1|TRBJ2-1
TGCAGCGTTGAATTGGGGACAGGCATGGACAATGAGCAGTTCTTC
CSVELGTGMDNEQFF
>TRBV10-3|.|.|TRBJ1-3
TGTGCCATCAGTGAGTCGAGCTCTGGAAACACCATATATTTT
CAISESSSGNTIYF
>TRBV2|.|.|TRBJ1-2
TGTGCCACCCAAAGAGCTAACTATGGCTACACCTTC
CATQRANYGYTF
>TRBV18|.|TRBD1|TRBJ1-1
TGTGCCAGCTCACCAACAACAGGGGGCACTGAAGCTTTCTTT
CASSPTTGGTEAFF
>TRBV2|.|.|TRBJ1-2
TGTGCCAGCAGTGTCCAGATACACTATGGCTACACCTTC
CASSVQIHYGYTF
>TRBV27|few|.|TRBJ2-7
TGTGCCAGCAGAGCCACCGCATGGTCCTACGAGCAGTACTTC
CASRATAWSYEQYF
>TRBV14|.|.|TRBJ1-2
TGTGCCAGCAGCCCAGCGGGTCGGGGCTACACCTTC
CASSPAGRGYTF
>TRBV4-1|.|TRBD1|TRBJ1-2
TGCGCCAGCAGCCAACGTGGTTCTGGGACAGAAATTTTTAGCTATGGCTACACCTTC
CASSQRGSGTEIFSYGYTF
>TRBV19|.|TRBD1|TRBJ1-4
TGTGCCAGTAGTACCGGGACAGGGGGAACTTACAATGAAAAACTGTTTTTT
CASSTGTGGTYNEKLFF
>TRBV11-3|.|.|TRBJ1-2
TGTGCCAGCAGCTTAGATTCGACATCCTATGGCTACACCTTC
CASSLDSTSYGYTF
>TRBV25-1|.|TRBD1|TRBJ1-2
TGTGCCAGCAGTCCCCCTAGGACAGGGGCCGTAAACTATGGCTACACCTTC
CASSPPRTGAVNYGYTF
>TRBV29-1|.|TRBD2|TRBJ2-1
TGCAGCGTTGAAGATACGGGGACTAGTTCAGATGAGCAGTTCTTC
CSVEDTGTSSDEQFF
>TRBV10-2|.|.|TRBJ1-6
TGCGCCAGCCAAACGGGGGGAGCCCCCCTCCACTTT
CASQTGGAPLHF
>TRBV7-2|.|TRBD1|TRBJ1-1
TGTGCCAGCAGCTTAAACAGGGGGACTGAAGCTTTCTTT
CASSLNRGTEAFF
>TRBV4-1|.|.|TRBJ2-7
TGCGCCAGCAGCCAAGAGCTCCGGGGTCAAGTCTACGAGCAGTACTTC
CASSQELRGQVYEQYF
>TRBV6-5|.|.|TRBJ1-3
TGTGCCAGCAGTTTTCGGACAGCTGGAAACACCATATATTTT
CASSFRTAGNTIYF
>TRBV7-2|few|TRBD1|TRBJ1-2
TGTGCCAGCAGCATCCTGGACAGGGGAGGCTACACCTTC
CASSILDRGGYTF
>TRBV2|few|.|TRBJ2-7
TGTGCCAGCAGTCCCCACTACGAGCAGTACTTC
CASSPHYEQYF
>TRBV6-6|.|.|TRBJ1-2
TGTGCCAGCAGCCTGGACAGTTACTATGGCTACACCTTC
CASSLDSYYGYTF
>TRBV28|.|.|TRBJ1-1
TGTGCCAGCAGCCTGGACACGAACACTGAAGCTTTCTTT
CASSLDTNTEAFF
>TRBV23-1|.|TRBD1|TRBJ1-1
TGCGCCAGCAGTCAATCAGACAGGGCTCTTACAGCGGACACTGAAGCTTTCTTT
CASSQSDRALTADTEAFF
>TRBV9|.|.|TRBJ2-3
TGTGCCAGCAGCGTAAAACAGGGCGGAGATACGCAGTATTTT
CASSVKQGGDTQYF
>TRBV27|.|.|TRBJ2-7
TGTGCCAGCTATTCAAACGGCTACGAGCAGTACTTC
CASYSNGYEQYF
>TRBV5-1|.|.|TRBJ1-1
TGCGCCAGCAGCTACTGGTCCGGGGAAGGTGAAGCTTTCTTT
CASSYWSGEGEAFF
>TRBV5-1|.|.|TRBJ2-2
TGCGCCAGCAGCTCTGGCCCTTCAACCACCGGGGAGCTGTTTTTT
CASSSGPSTTGELFF
>TRBV2|.|.|TRBJ2-2
TGTGCCAGCAGGAGACAGGCGAACACCGGGGAGCTGTTTTTT
CASRRQANTGELFF
>TRBV30|.|TRBD2|TRBJ2-5
TGTGCCTGGAGTGGGGCCGGGGGGGTGACCCAGTACTTC
CAWSGAGGVTQYF
>TRBV18|once|TRBD1|TRBJ2-3
TGTGCCAGCTCGGCCCTAGTTCAGGGGGCAGGCACAGATACGCAGTATTTT
CASSALVQGAGTDTQYF
>TRBV2|.|.|TRBJ1-5
TGTGCCAGCAGGGAGAGCAGGGAAGGTCAGCCCCAGCATTTT
CASRESREGQPQHF
>TRBV5-8|.|TRBD1|TRBJ1-5
TGTGCCAGCAGCCTTCTGGGACAGGCGTTTAATCAGCCCCAGCATTTT
CASSLLGQAFNQPQHF
>TRBV5-1|.|.|TRBJ2-3
TGCGCCAGCAGCCCTAGTAGAGATACGCAGTATTTT
CASSPSRDTQYF
>TRBV4-1|.|TRBD2|TRBJ2-4
TGCGCCAGCAGCCAGCCGACTAGCGGGGGGTCCAAAAACATTCAGTACTTC
CASSQPTSGGSKNIQYF
>TRBV7-2|once|TRBD2|TRBJ2-5
TGTGCCAGCAGCGCTACTAGCGGGGGGGCTGGGACCCAGTACTTC
CASSATSGGAGTQYF
>TRBV19|.|.|TRBJ2-6
TGTGCCAGTAGACCCGGACTCGGCTCTGGGGCCAACGTCCTGACTTTC
CASRPGLGSGANVLTF
>TRBV28|.|.|TRBJ1-2
TGTGCCAGCAGTAACCGAAACCCCAATCTACCTTATGGCTACACCTTC
CASSNRNPNLPYGYTF
>TRBV4-1|.|TRBD2|TRBJ2-1
TGCGCCAGCAGCCGCGGGCGAGCGGGGGGGTACAATGAGCAGTTCTTC
CASSRGRAGGYNEQFF
>TRBV5-5|.|.|TRBJ1-4
TGTGCCAGCAGCACCACAGGGAGATTTCGGGAAAAACTGTTTTTT
CASSTTGRFREKLFF